This T cell receptor beta chain was sequenced during a study of OX40 agonist ivuxolimab in advanced cancers. Turning to the overall study: Ivuxolimab was a fully human IgG2 agonistic monoclonal antibody targeting the costimulatory receptor OX40 (CD134). Prior anti-PD-1, anti-PD-L1 or anti-CTLA-4 therapy was permitted, and checkpoint inhibitors had been received by about 36% of dose-escalation patients. The paper reports the monotherapy dose-escalation portion (N of about 47 patients) of the phase I ivuxolimab trial. The purpose of peripheral TCRbeta sequencing was to test whether ivuxolimab changed TCR sequence diversity and led to clonal T-cell expansion. Among the roughly 54 dose-escalation patients, 19 had hepatocellular carcinoma, approximately 15 melanoma, 9 renal cell carcinoma and 9 head and neck cancer. Partial responses occurred in three dose-escalation patients: two with cutaneous melanoma and one with hepatocellular carcinoma. In the dose-escalation cohort, roughly 80% of patients were male, and the mean age was approximately 60 years, with a range of roughly 20 to 85. Intravenous ivuxolimab was administered to patients every 2 weeks at six dose levels: 0.01, 0.1, 0.3, 1.5, 3 and 10 mg/kg. Study-level results and caveats: After ivuxolimab, expanded clones were on average more numerous among CD8+ T cells than among CD4+ T cells. In the 0.1-3.0 mg/kg groups, partial responders had among the lowest normalized peripheral clonal expansion, particularly in CD8+ T cells. Low levels of normalized T-cell clonal expansion were also seen in some nonresponding patients. The antigen specificity of the peripheral T cells that underwent clonal expansion was not determined. Clonal expansion of both CD4+ and CD8+ blood T cells was observed from baseline to week 6 at doses 0.1 to 3.0 mg/kg.

Patients with a history of autoimmune disease or receiving systemic immunosuppression were excluded from the trial. Peripheral blood for TCR sequencing was collected from all dose cohorts at baseline, on cycle 4 day 1, and on cycle 7 day 1. Samples came from an open-label, multicenter, first-in-human phase I dose-escalation trial of ivuxolimab. Adults with locally advanced or metastatic melanoma, renal cell carcinoma, hepatocellular carcinoma or head and neck squamous cell carcinoma were enrolled in the trial. Before TCR sequencing, CD4+ and CD8+ T cells were separately sorted from peripheral blood. Comments on this clone: The antigen it recognizes is unknown. Qualities for individual bases were not recorded, and no much larger clone is one base off.

Genomic DNA was extracted from sorted cells for sequencing of the TCRbeta CDR3 region. The immunoSEQ Assay was used to sequence the TCRbeta CDR3 regions. In its TCRdb copy, this immuneACCESS table keeps in-frame sequences only and misses some clones. Where compared with another copy, unresolved V genes explain less than half of these, and the others have no known cause. The sample table contains tens of thousands of clones; only one count was recorded for around 91% of them. Of the sample, around 0.33% falls within the top ten clones. In the germline V gene (reference sequence), CDR1 corresponds to LNHDA and CDR2 to SQIVND. At the junction V is shortened by 4 bases and J by 3 bases; bases outside the gene matches: 2. From cysteine to phenylalanine, the CDR3 is 13 amino acids long. Only the CDR3 portion is preserved as DNA: 39 bases, with reading frame beginning at the first base.

The clonotype comes from an adult with an advanced solid tumor such as melanoma, head and neck, liver or kidney cancer. The chain was built from TRBV19 and TRBJ2-7, with TRBD1 identical over 8 junction bases. This sample comprised CD4+ or CD8+ T cells sorted from blood, obtained in a trial of the OX40 agonist ivuxolimab. The DNA sequence follows: TGTGCCAGTAGTACGGGACAGGACTACGAGCAGTACTTC. Its translation is CASSTGQDYEQYF.